The 21 T cell receptor beta chains given below trace back to one sample, sequenced in a study of cytotoxic CD8 clonotypes in ibrutinib-treated CLL. Data came from immunoSEQ multiplex PCR; TCRdb stores just in-frame clones and leaves some out. This table has some 46,000 clones, over 60% appearing once. The specimen comprised PBMCs, sampled after 12 months of ibrutinib treatment. All receptors derive from a human donor with chronic lymphocytic leukemia.

A few counts support this clone. The V and J genes are TRBV7-3 and TRBJ2-3, with D hard to call. Trimming took 5 bases from V and 4 from J, leaving 10 bases between them. The germline gives CDR1 SGHTA, CDR2 FQGTGA. CDR3 length equals 13 residues. Here the CDR3 reads CASSTTHADTQYF. The CDR3 bases are TGTGCCAGCAGCACCACACACGCAGATACGCAGTATTTT.

The chain links TRBV6-6 to TRBJ1-1; weak D call: TRBD1 (6 bases). This CDR3 comprises 14 residues. V was pared by 5 bases and J by 4 bases, with 14 bases between. CDR1 MNHNY and CDR2 SVGAGI come from the germline V gene (reference sequence). CDR3 coding DNA: TGTGCCAGCAGTCAAAGGGGGATTGGCACTGAAGCTTTCTTT. Translated, it gives CASSQRGIGTEAFF.

The chain uses TRBV5-6 and TRBJ1-4; TRBD1 might be the D (5 bases). The germline CDR1 and CDR2 sequences are SGHDT and YYEEEE. The V and J ends lost 0 bases and 6 bases respectively, with 9 bases between them. The CDR3 is made up of 14 amino acids. The CDR3 DNA sequence: TGTGCCAGCAGCTTGGTTGGGGCGGATGAAAAACTGTTTTTT. Protein: CASSLVGADEKLFF.

The V call is TRBV11-3, the J call TRBJ2-2; TRBD2 is a possible D gene (5 bases). Germline CDR1 SGHNT, CDR2 YENEEA. The CDR3 loop spans 15 amino acids. Deletions cut 5 bases from V and 7 bases from J, with 17 bases between. The CDR3 region has the DNA TGTGCCAGCAGCCGCGAAGGGAGCGCGGGCGGGGAGCTGTTTTTT. Translating gives CASSREGSAGGELFF.

The gene calls are TRBV7-8 and TRBJ2-5, with 8 bases that match TRBD2. The germline V gene has CDR1 SGHVS and CDR2 FQNEAQ. CDR3 length equals 14 residues. Trimming removed 5 bases from V and 5 bases from J; junction bases left unmatched: 7. CDR3 sequence reads: CASSKRTSLETQYF. The CDR3 nucleotides read TGTGCCAGCAGCAAACGGACTAGCCTGGAGACCCAGTACTTC.

The J gene is TRBJ2-7, the V gene TRBV4-1; 8 bases match TRBD2. The CDR3 contains 16 residues. Germline V gives CDR1 MGHRA, CDR2 YSYEKL. The V and J ends lost 2 bases and 3 bases, in that order; junction bases with no gene match: 9. The CDR3 loop is CASSQTIAGRIYEQYF. Here the CDR3 DNA reads TGCGCCAGCAGCCAAACCATAGCGGGGAGGATCTACGAGCAGTACTTC.

This chain connects TRBV7-2 to TRBJ2-1; 7 nucleotides line up with TRBD1. Per germline, CDR1 SGHTA and CDR2 FQGNSA. V lost 2 bases to trimming and J lost 7 bases; unmatched junction nucleotides: 2. The CDR3 length is 13 residues. CDR3 in amino acids: CASSLFRGNEQFF. The CDR3 nucleotides are TGTGCCAGCAGCTTATTCAGGGGGAATGAGCAGTTCTTC. The full variable domain, its missing parts supplied by reference TRBV7-2 and TRBJ2-1, is GAGVSQSPSNKVTEKGKDVELRCDPISGHTALYWYRQSLGQGLEFLIYFQGNSAPDKSGLPSDRFSAERTGGSVSTLTIQRTQQEDSAVYLCASSLFRGNEQFFGPGTRLTVL.

This chain links TRBV5-1 with TRBJ2-3; 11 nucleotides agree with TRBD2. V trimming: 3 bases; J trimming: 0 bases; junction bases outside the gene matches: 3. From germline, CDR1 is SGHRS and CDR2 YFSETQ. This CDR3 region has 16 residues. In nucleotides, the CDR3 is TGCGCCAGCAGCTGGGGACTAGCGGAAAGCACAGATACGCAGTATTTT. Its protein product is CASSWGLAESTDTQYF.

This clone showed up just a few times. The rearrangement joins TRBV10-1 to TRBJ1-1; 8 bases are a match to TRBD1. The germline V gene has CDR1 WNHNN and CDR2 SYGVQD (reference sequence). Germline trimming cut 3 bases from V and 1 base from J; bases unmatched to any gene: 4. CDR3 size: 15 residues. CDR3 nucleotides: TGCGCCAGCAGTGAATACAGGGGGGAGAACACTGAAGCTTTCTTT. Protein sequence: CASSEYRGENTEAFF.

This chain uses TRBV27 with TRBJ2-7; D may be TRBD1 (5 bases). The length of the CDR3 is 14 residues. Germline V gives CDR1 MNHEY, CDR2 SMNVEV (reference sequence). V lost 4 bases to trimming and J lost 3 bases, with 13 bases between them. The CDR3: CASSSQASNYEQYF. In DNA, the CDR3 is TGTGCCAGCAGTTCACAGGCATCGAACTACGAGCAGTACTTC.

In its sample, this clone was seen a few times. The chain employs TRBV28 and TRBJ1-2; D remains ambiguous. The CDR3 totals 10 residues. Looked up from germline, CDR1 is MDHEN and CDR2 is SYDVKM. Trimming left V 5 bases short and J 11 bases short, with 9 bases between. CDR3: CASSSFGYTF. CDR3 bases: TGTGCCAGCAGTAGCTTTGGGTACACCTTC.

This chain uses TRBV14 with TRBJ2-1; no clear D gene. Trimming shortened V by 4 bases and J by 10 bases, and 14 bases separated the two germline ends. Germline loops: CDR1 SGHDN, CDR2 FVKESK. CDR3 size: 13 residues. The CDR3 region is CASSLKGGIEQFF. CDR3 sequence (DNA): TGTGCCAGCAGCCTTAAAGGCGGTATCGAGCAGTTCTTC.

In this sample, this clone turned up a few times. This sequence joins TRBV5-6 and TRBJ1-2; D is uncertain. Germline V gene lookup returns CDR1 SGHDT and CDR2 YYEEEE. The CDR3 contains 14 residues. The V and J ends lost 5 bases and 4 bases respectively, with 15 bases between them. The DNA for the CDR3 is TGTGCCAGCAGTCCTACCCAGGTTTCCTATGGCTACACCTTC. Protein product: CASSPTQVSYGYTF.

The chain combines TRBV28 with TRBJ1-2; TRBD1 is a possible D gene (6 bases). V gave up 4 bases and J gave up 2 bases, with 14 bases separating them. This CDR3 comprises 15 residues. Germline lookup yields CDR1 MDHEN and CDR2 SYDVKM. Here the CDR3 reads CASSSFRGDNYGYTF. The DNA for the CDR3 is TGTGCCAGCAGTTCTTTTAGGGGGGACAACTATGGCTACACCTTC.

This clone was recorded once. V usage is TRBV15 and J usage is TRBJ2-7; D unclear. The CDR3 has 16 amino acids. Germline CDR1 reads LNHNV; CDR2 reads YYDKDF (reference sequence). Between the trimmed V and J ends, which lost 0 bases and 1 base, there was a span of 13 bases. The CDR3 DNA follows: TGTGCCACCAGCAGAGATAAGGGTATTTGGTCCTACGAGCAGTACTTC. Translated, it gives CATSRDKGIWSYEQYF.

The chain has TRBV7-8 and TRBJ2-7; D gene ambiguous. CDR3 length: 15 amino acids. Per germline, CDR1 SGHVS and CDR2 FQNEAQ. V was cut by 1 base and J by 5 bases, with 15 bases left in between. CDR3 loop: CASSLGSLERNEQYF. CDR3 sequence (DNA): TGTGCCAGCAGCTTAGGTTCCCTAGAAAGGAACGAGCAGTACTTC.

This clone was seen just once. The rearrangement links TRBV28 to TRBJ1-1; the D gene is possibly TRBD1 (5 bases). The V gene's germline CDR1 is MDHEN and CDR2 SYDVKM. V lost 3 bases to trimming and J lost 0 bases, with 8 bases between them. The CDR3 extends over 14 amino acids. DNA of the CDR3: TGTGCCAGCAGTTTGACAGTGCTGAACACTGAAGCTTTCTTT. Residues: CASSLTVLNTEAFF.

The chain has TRBV4-2 and TRBJ2-1; D possibly corresponds to TRBD1 (5 bases). Deletions cut 3 bases from V and 8 bases from J, with 11 bases between. Germline CDR1 is LGHNA and CDR2 is YNFKEQ. The CDR3 extends over 13 amino acids. CDR3: CASSHRVGYEQFF. DNA for the CDR3: TGTGCCAGCAGCCACAGGGTTGGGTATGAGCAGTTCTTC.

The CDR3 loop is CASSPDTKGSEAFF. The CDR3, as DNA: TGTGCCAGTAGTCCAGATACGAAGGGGTCTGAAGCTTTCTTT. The V gene is TRBV19, the J gene TRBJ1-1; D may be TRBD1 (5 bases). The V gene lost 5 bases and the J gene lost 6 bases, with 16 bases spanning the gap. Germline V gene data show CDR1 as LNHDA and CDR2 as SQIVND (reference sequence). The CDR3 totals 14 residues.

The chain combines TRBV27 with TRBJ1-5; 8 nucleotides line up with TRBD1. V shed 3 bases and J 3 bases; nucleotides not matched to a gene: 7. CDR1 is MNHEY, CDR2 SMNVEV, per germline (reference sequence). This CDR3 has 16 amino acids. CDR3 DNA: TGTGCCAGCAGTTTGGGAGCAGGGGGCGTCAATCAGCCCCAGCATTTT. Amino acids: CASSLGAGGVNQPQHF.

CDR3 in amino acids: CASSQIGSDYGYTF. The CDR3 coding sequence is TGTGCCAGCAGCCAAATAGGGAGTGACTATGGCTACACCTTC. V gene TRBV14 combines with J gene TRBJ1-2, with D unclear. Germline CDR1 is SGHDN and CDR2 is FVKESK. Deletions cut 2 bases from V and 3 bases from J, with 10 bases between. This CDR3 has 14 amino acids.